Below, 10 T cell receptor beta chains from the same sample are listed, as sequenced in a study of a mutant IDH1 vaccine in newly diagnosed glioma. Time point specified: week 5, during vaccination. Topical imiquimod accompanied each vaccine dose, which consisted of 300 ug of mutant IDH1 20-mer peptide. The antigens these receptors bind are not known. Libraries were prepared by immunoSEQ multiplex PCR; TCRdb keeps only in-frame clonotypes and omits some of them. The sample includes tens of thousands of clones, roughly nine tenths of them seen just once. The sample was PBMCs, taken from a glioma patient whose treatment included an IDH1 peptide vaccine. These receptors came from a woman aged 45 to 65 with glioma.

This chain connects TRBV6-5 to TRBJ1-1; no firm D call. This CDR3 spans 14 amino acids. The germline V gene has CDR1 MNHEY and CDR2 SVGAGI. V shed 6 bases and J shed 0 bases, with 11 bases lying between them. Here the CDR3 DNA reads TGTGCCAGCAGAAGGGATCCCCTGAACACTGAAGCTTTCTTT. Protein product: CASRRDPLNTEAFF.

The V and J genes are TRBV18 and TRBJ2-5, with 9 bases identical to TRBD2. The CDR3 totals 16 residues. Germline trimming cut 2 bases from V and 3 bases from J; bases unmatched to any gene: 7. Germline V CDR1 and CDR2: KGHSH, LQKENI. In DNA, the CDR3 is TGTGCCAGCTCACCAGCGCCAGGACTAGCGAAAGAGACCCAGTACTTC. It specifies CASSPAPGLAKETQYF.

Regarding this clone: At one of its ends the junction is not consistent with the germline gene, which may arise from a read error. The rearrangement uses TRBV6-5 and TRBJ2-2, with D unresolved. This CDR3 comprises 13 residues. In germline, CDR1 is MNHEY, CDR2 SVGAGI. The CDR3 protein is CTSSYSTTGELFF. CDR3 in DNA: TGTACCAGCAGTTACTCGACTACCGGGGAGCTGTTTTTT.

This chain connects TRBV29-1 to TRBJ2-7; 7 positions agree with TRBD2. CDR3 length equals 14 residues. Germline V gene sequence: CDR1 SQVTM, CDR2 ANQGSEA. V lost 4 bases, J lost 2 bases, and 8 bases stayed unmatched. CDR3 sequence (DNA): TGCAGCGTTGTTGGGAGGGAGGGCACCTACGAGCAGTACTTC. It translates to CSVVGREGTYEQYF.

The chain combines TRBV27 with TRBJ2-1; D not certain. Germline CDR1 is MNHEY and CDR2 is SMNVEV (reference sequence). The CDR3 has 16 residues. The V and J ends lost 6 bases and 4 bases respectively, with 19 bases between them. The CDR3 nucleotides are TGTGCCAGCAGCCCTTATGTGAGCGAACCTTACAATGAGCAGTTCTTC. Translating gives CASSPYVSEPYNEQFF.

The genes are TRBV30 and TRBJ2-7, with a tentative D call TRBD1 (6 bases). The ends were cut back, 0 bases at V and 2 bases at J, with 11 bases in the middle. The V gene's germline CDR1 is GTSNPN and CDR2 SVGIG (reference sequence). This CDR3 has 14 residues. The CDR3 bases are TGTGCCTGGAGTGTCGGTCAGGGGCCCTACGAGCAGTACTTC. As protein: CAWSVGQGPYEQYF.

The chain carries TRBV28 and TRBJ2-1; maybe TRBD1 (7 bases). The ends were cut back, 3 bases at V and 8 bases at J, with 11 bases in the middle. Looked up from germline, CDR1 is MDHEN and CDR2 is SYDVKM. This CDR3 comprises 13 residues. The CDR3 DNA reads TGTGCCAGCAGTTTTCAGGGGGGCTATGAGCAGTTCTTC. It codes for CASSFQGGYEQFF.

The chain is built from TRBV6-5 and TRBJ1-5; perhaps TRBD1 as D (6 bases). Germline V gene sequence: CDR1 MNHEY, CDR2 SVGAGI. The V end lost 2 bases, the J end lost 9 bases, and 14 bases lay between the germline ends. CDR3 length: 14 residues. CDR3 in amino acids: CASSYRTVGWPQHF. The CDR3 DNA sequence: TGTGCCAGCAGTTACAGGACAGTAGGGTGGCCCCAGCATTTT.

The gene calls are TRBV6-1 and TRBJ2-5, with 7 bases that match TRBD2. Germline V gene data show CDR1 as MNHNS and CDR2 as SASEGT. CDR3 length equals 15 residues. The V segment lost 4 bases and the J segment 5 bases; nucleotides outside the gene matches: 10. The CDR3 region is CASSGGGGRAETQYF. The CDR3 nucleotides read TGTGCCAGCAGTGGAGGAGGCGGGAGAGCGGAGACCCAGTACTTC.

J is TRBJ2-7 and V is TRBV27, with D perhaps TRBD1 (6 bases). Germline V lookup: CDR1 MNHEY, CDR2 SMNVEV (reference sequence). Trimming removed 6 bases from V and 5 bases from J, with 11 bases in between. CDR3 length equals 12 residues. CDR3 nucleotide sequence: TGTGCCAGCAGACAGGGTTTCAACGAGCAGTACTTC. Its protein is CASRQGFNEQYF.